This record covers a single T cell receptor (beta chain). The antigen is not known. An end of the junction does not agree with germline; a read error may underlie this. The sample is drawn from a study of tumor and adjacent non-tumor tissue in lung cancer. In the study overall: Around 4.2 million productive TCRbeta reads were obtained per sample on average. Study-wide points: Normal lung showed higher cumulative top 100 clone frequency than tumor.

The CDR3 loop spans 14 amino acids. CDR1 and CDR2 from the germline V gene are MNHEY and SVGEGT. This sample's RNA came from whole unsorted tissue. This non-tumor lung sample came from over 3 cm beyond the tumor edge. Chemotherapy-naive patients with new lung cancer underwent thoracic surgery in China, August–late 2014. Three rounds of nested PCR, following a modified ARM-PCR protocol, produced the TCRbeta library. TCRdb re-derived calls from the multiplex PCR reads in MiXCR, one entry per CDR3 protein. The table lists around 74,000 distinct CDR3 sequences, approximately 68% of them singletons. Sequences were obtained from distant non-tumor lung tissue. The clonotype comes from a woman aged 50 to 60 with non-small cell lung cancer. This sequence joins TRBV6-2 or TRBV6-3 and TRBJ1-5; no firm D call. This CDR3 reads CASSYNGSGKPQQF. The DNA for the CDR3 is TGTGCCAGCAGTTACAATGGCAGCGGGAAGCCCCAGCAATTT.